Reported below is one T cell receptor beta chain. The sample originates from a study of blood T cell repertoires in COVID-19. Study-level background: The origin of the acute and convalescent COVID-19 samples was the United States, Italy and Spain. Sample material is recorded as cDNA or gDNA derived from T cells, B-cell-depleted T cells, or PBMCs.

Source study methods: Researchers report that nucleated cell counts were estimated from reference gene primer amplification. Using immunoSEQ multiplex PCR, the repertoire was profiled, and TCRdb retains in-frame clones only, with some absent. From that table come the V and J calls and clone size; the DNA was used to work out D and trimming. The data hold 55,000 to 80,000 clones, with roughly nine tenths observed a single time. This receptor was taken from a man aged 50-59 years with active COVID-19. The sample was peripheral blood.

The CDR3 DNA reads TGTGCCAGCAGCTTACGCTCTGGAAACACCATATATTTT. It specifies CASSLRSGNTIYF. The chain recombines TRBV11-3 with TRBJ1-3; D gene ambiguous. Trimming took off 2 bases at V and 0 bases at J, with 2 bases between the two ends. The CDR3 has 13 amino acids. Looked up from germline, CDR1 is SGHNT and CDR2 is YENEEA.